This is a list of T cell receptor beta chains from one sample in a study of vaccination effects on CD4 cells after COVID-19. Their antigens are not known. TCRdb keeps only in-frame clones here, not all; method: immunoSEQ multiplex PCR. The table has some 30,000 clones, approximately 70% seen once. This specimen consisted of CD4+ T cells from PBMCs cultured with HCoV-229E spike peptides, obtained after COVID-19 vaccination. These receptors were obtained from a human donor who received a COVID-19 vaccine. CDR3s include the opening cysteine and the closing phenylalanine or tryptophan. D genes are given only for firm matches. Rows give clone size only sometimes, using once, few, many, or a class for an expanded clone.

abundance	d_gene	v_gene	j_gene	CDR3nt	CDR3aa
-	-	TRBV5-1	TRBJ2-7	TGCGCCAGCAGCTCTGGGCCCCTCGGGTCCTACGAGCAGTACTTC	CASSSGPLGSYEQYF
-	-	TRBV3-1/TRBV3-2	TRBJ1-1	TGTGCCAGCAGACACAGAGGCACTGAAGCTTTCTTT	CASRHRGTEAFF
-	TRBD1	TRBV6-5	TRBJ2-7	TGTGCCAGCAGCTGGGGACAGGCCTACGAGCAGTACTTC	CASSWGQAYEQYF
-	-	TRBV7-9	TRBJ1-3	TGTGCCAGCAGCTTAGTGACAGGAAGCCCCTCTGGAAACACCATATATTTT	CASSLVTGSPSGNTIYF
-	-	TRBV4-1	TRBJ2-7	TGCGCCAGCAGCCAAGTTCTGGGGATGCTCTACGAGCAGTACTTC	CASSQVLGMLYEQYF
-	TRBD1	TRBV6-5	TRBJ1-5	TGTGCCAGCAGTACACGGACAGGTGGCAATCAGCCCCAGCATTTT	CASSTRTGGNQPQHF
-	-	TRBV3-1/TRBV3-2	TRBJ2-2	TGTGCCTGCACTTTCCAGGGCGGCACCGGGGAGCTGTTTTTT	CACTFQGGTGELFF
few	-	TRBV19	TRBJ1-3	TGTGCCAGTAGTATGACGACATTTTCAGGAAACACCATATATTTT	CASSMTTFSGNTIYF
-	TRBD2	TRBV2	TRBJ2-5	TGTGCCAGCAGTATTCGGACTAGCGGGGTAGAGACCCAGTACTTC	CASSIRTSGVETQYF
-	TRBD2	TRBV7-9	TRBJ2-5	TGTGCCAGCAGCCCGAAGACTAGCGGATCTTTAGAGACCCAGTACTTC	CASSPKTSGSLETQYF
-	-	TRBV7-8	TRBJ2-7	TGTGCCAGCAGCTTAGGTACAGGCCCCTACGAGCAGTACTTC	CASSLGTGPYEQYF
-	TRBD1	TRBV18	TRBJ1-2	TGTGCCAGCTCACTACTAGCCGGGACAGGCTATGGCTACACCTTC	CASSLLAGTGYGYTF
-	-	TRBV6-5	TRBJ2-1	TGTGCCAGCAGAAGAAGGGGGGACAATGAGCAGTTCTTC	CASRRRGDNEQFF
-	-	TRBV12-3/TRBV12-4	TRBJ1-1	TGTGCCAGCAGTACGGGGCTCGAAGCTTTCTTT	CASSTGLEAFF
few	-	TRBV2	TRBJ1-3	TGTGCCAGCAGTGGTCTGGGAAACACCATATATTTT	CASSGLGNTIYF
-	TRBD1	TRBV16	TRBJ2-7	TGTGCCAGCAGCCAATTGACAGGGTACTCCTACGAGCAGTACTTC	CASSQLTGYSYEQYF
few	-	TRBV9	TRBJ1-1	TGTGCCAGCAGCGGTAACAGCCTGAACACTGAAGCTTTCTTT	CASSGNSLNTEAFF
once	TRBD1	TRBV15	TRBJ2-7	TGTGCCACCAGCAGAGGAGGACAGGGGGTCGACGAGCAGTACTTC	CATSRGGQGVDEQYF
-	TRBD1	TRBV6-5	TRBJ2-5	TGTGCCAGCAGGACAGGGGGCCCCGGGGAGACCCAGTACTTC	CASRTGGPGETQYF
-	-	TRBV27	TRBJ1-2	TGTGCCAGCAGTTTCGGGCAGCGATATGGCTACACCTTC	CASSFGQRYGYTF
-	-	TRBV6-5	TRBJ2-2	TGTGCCAGCAGTCGAATGGGCACCGGGGAGCTGTTTTTT	CASSRMGTGELFF
few	TRBD1	TRBV19	TRBJ1-6	TGTGCCAGTAGCGGAGACAGGGGAAATTCACCCCTCCACTTT	CASSGDRGNSPLHF
-	TRBD1	TRBV27	TRBJ2-2	TGTGCCAGCAGTTTTATCCGGGTCAGGGGGCTTAGCGGGGAGCTGTTTTTT	CASSFIRVRGLSGELFF
-	TRBD1	TRBV2	TRBJ2-3	TGTGCCAGCAGTGAATCGGTGGGGACAGGGGTTGTTACAGATACGCAGTATTTT	CASSESVGTGVVTDTQYF
-	TRBD1	TRBV18	TRBJ1-2	TGTGCCAGCTCAGAATACCGGGACAGTGGCTACACCTTC	CASSEYRDSGYTF
-	TRBD1	TRBV5-4	TRBJ2-7	TGTGCCAGCAGCTTGATGGCAGGGGGCGCCGAGCAGTACTTC	CASSLMAGGAEQYF
-	-	TRBV3-1/TRBV3-2	TRBJ1-2	TGTGCCAGCAGCCAGGCCGGGGATTATGGCTACACCTTC	CASSQAGDYGYTF